Each of the 20 T cell receptor beta chains below was sequenced from the same sample in a study of cytomegalovirus exposure and HLA in healthy donors. Primers included in the PCR were 60 Vbeta and 13 Jbeta primers. TCRdb's table, derived via immunoSEQ multiplex PCR, lists solely in-frame clones and lacks some. The sample yields around 100,000 clones, roughly 85% seen once. Sequencing input: PBMCs. The receptors stem from a man aged 30 to 45 in good health and CMV-seronegative.

The V call is TRBV6-1, the J call TRBJ2-7; TRBD1 agrees at 7 bases. This CDR3 region has 14 residues. V lost 7 bases and J lost 1; bases outside the gene matches: 7. Germline values: CDR1 MNHNS, CDR2 SASEGT. The CDR3 coding sequence is TGTGCCAGCACGAGCAGGACAGGATCCTACGAGCAGTACTTC. The encoded protein is CASTSRTGSYEQYF.

The V call is TRBV6-5, the J call TRBJ1-2, with D possibly matching TRBD1 (6 bases). Germline V gene sequence: CDR1 MNHEY, CDR2 SVGAGI. Trimming stripped 5 bases from V and 5 bases from J, with 15 bases between. The CDR3 is 14 amino acids. CDR3 in DNA: TGTGCCAGCAGTCAAGGGCTTCAGGGGTATGGCTACACCTTC. As protein: CASSQGLQGYGYTF.

This chain joins TRBV5-1 and TRBJ2-5; the D is unclear. Trimming removed 3 bases at V and 1 base at J, with 10 bases between. The CDR3 runs 14 residues. CDR1 and CDR2 (germline): SGHRS, YFSETQ. In DNA form, the CDR3 reads TGCGCCAGCAGCTCCCAGGTGACCCAAGAGACCCAGTACTTC. This sequence encodes CASSSQVTQETQYF.

The chain combines TRBV28 with TRBJ1-4; 10 bases match TRBD1. Germline V gene sequence: CDR1 MDHEN, CDR2 SYDVKM. V lost 5 bases to trimming and J lost 8 bases; unmatched junction nucleotides: 5. The length of the CDR3 is 14 residues. The CDR3 DNA reads as TGTGCCAGCAGTCTGACAGGGGGCGCAGAAAAACTGTTTTTT. This sequence encodes CASSLTGGAEKLFF.

V gene TRBV11-2 combines with J gene TRBJ1-2; unclear D gene. Per the germline V gene, CDR1 is SGHAT and CDR2 is FQNNGV. The CDR3 extends over 12 amino acids. V was pared by 4 bases and J by 4 bases, with 7 bases between. The CDR3 region has the DNA TGTGCCAGCAGCTCCGAGTCCTATGGCTACACCTTC. Translation gives CASSSESYGYTF. The variable domain in full, with the rest retrieved from reference TRBV11-2 and TRBJ1-2, is EAGVAQSPRYKIIEKRQSVAFWCNPISGHATLYWYQQILGQGPKLLIQFQNNGVVDDSQLPKDRFSAERLKGVDSTLKIQPAKLEDSAVYLCASSSESYGYTFGSGTRLTVV.

This chain's CDR3 is CASSRGGAGANVLTF. In nucleotides, the CDR3 is TGTGCCAGCAGTCGAGGGGGCGCCGGGGCCAACGTCCTGACTTTC. The chain couples TRBV6-5 to TRBJ2-6, with TRBD1 matching over 7 bases. Losses at the gene ends were 5 bases for V and 4 bases for J; bases not matched to a gene: 5. There are 15 residues in the CDR3. Germline values: CDR1 MNHEY, CDR2 SVGAGI.

J is TRBJ2-1 and V is TRBV6-5; TRBD2 agrees at 9 bases. CDR3 size: 16 residues. Germline CDR1 MNHEY, CDR2 SVGAGI. V was clipped by 0 bases and J by 5 bases; unmatched bases: 5. CDR3 nucleotide sequence: TGTGCCAGCAGTTACTCGGCGGGAGGGTTGGACAATGAGCAGTTCTTC. It is translated as CASSYSAGGLDNEQFF.

The chain couples TRBV30 to TRBJ2-1, with D possibly being TRBD1 (5 bases). V was pared by 4 bases and J by 3 bases, with 16 bases between. CDR3 length equals 15 residues. Germline V lookup: CDR1 GTSNPN, CDR2 SVGIG (reference sequence). CDR3 bases: TGTGCCTGGACCTGGGGCTCCACCAACTACAATGAGCAGTTCTTC. It specifies CAWTWGSTNYNEQFF.

This chain links TRBV6-1 with TRBJ2-1; 10 nucleotides match TRBD1. With 11 bases clipped from V and 7 bases from J, the junction kept 14 bases outside the gene matches. The CDR3 is made up of 15 amino acids. Germline V gives CDR1 MNHNS, CDR2 SASEGT. CDR3 in amino acids: CAGKNPGQGRNEQFF. CDR3 DNA sequence: TGTGCCGGCAAGAACCCGGGACAGGGGAGGAATGAGCAGTTCTTC.

The V and J genes are TRBV7-9 and TRBJ2-1; D is possibly TRBD1 (5 bases). Germline CDR1 SEHNR, CDR2 FQNEAQ (reference sequence). The CDR3 has 10 residues. V was clipped by 8 bases and J by 9 bases, with 8 bases between them. CDR3 in amino acids: CASEQGEQFF. The CDR3 DNA follows: TGTGCCAGCGAGCAGGGTGAGCAGTTCTTC.

J is TRBJ2-3 and V is TRBV5-6; a weak D match, TRBD1 (5 bases). This CDR3 is built from 14 residues. Trimming left V 0 bases short and J 3 bases short, with 8 bases between. CDR1 is SGHDT, CDR2 YYEEEE, per germline. CDR3 sequence reads: CASSLDQGTDTQYF. The CDR3 DNA reads as TGTGCCAGCAGCTTGGATCAGGGAACAGATACGCAGTATTTT.

This chain uses TRBV5-1 with TRBJ2-7; TRBD2 agrees at 8 bases. This CDR3 has 16 amino acids. In germline, CDR1 is SGHRS, CDR2 YFSETQ. Trimming at V came to 4 bases and at J to 2 bases, leaving 11 bases not matched to a gene. The CDR3 coding sequence is TGCGCCAGCAGCCGGGCGGGACTAGTCGGTCCCTACGAGCAGTACTTC. It translates to CASSRAGLVGPYEQYF.

The gene calls are TRBV11-2 and TRBJ2-5; 7 bases line up with TRBD1. Per germline, CDR1 SGHAT and CDR2 FQNNGV. The CDR3 is 14 residues long. J lost 1 base, V lost 7 bases, and 6 bases had no gene match. The CDR3 spells CASTGWDSQETQYF. In DNA form, the CDR3 reads TGTGCCAGCACCGGATGGGACAGCCAAGAGACCCAGTACTTC.

V and J are TRBV13 and TRBJ2-2, with 10 bases matching TRBD2. J lost 4 bases, V lost 5 bases, and 7 bases had no gene match. The CDR3 contains 16 residues. Germline V gene data show CDR1 as PRHDT and CDR2 as FYEKMQ (reference sequence). Written as DNA, the CDR3 is TGTGCCAGCAGCAAGAGGACTAGCGGACCCACCGGGGAGCTGTTTTTT. It yields the protein CASSKRTSGPTGELFF.

This sequence joins TRBV25-1 and TRBJ1-4; 7 bases map to TRBD1. Germline V gene sequence: CDR1 MGHDK, CDR2 SYGVNS. This CDR3 has 14 amino acids. V trimming: 3 bases; J trimming: 2 bases; junction bases outside the gene matches: 0. DNA of the CDR3: TGTGCCAGCAGTGAGACAGGGACTAATGAAAAACTGTTTTTT. Its protein is CASSETGTNEKLFF. Supplemented by reference TRBV25-1 and TRBJ1-4, the full variable domain reads EADIYQTPRYLVIGTGKKITLECSQTMGHDKMYWYQQDPGMELHLIHYSYGVNSTEKGDLSSESTVSRIRTEHFPLTLESARPSHTSQYLCASSETGTNEKLFFGSGTQLSVL.

V gene TRBV6-5 combines with J gene TRBJ2-2, with 8 bases identical to TRBD1. The CDR3 has 12 amino acids. Unmatched junction bases numbered 0, after V lost 6 bases and J lost 6 bases. Germline CDR1 MNHEY, CDR2 SVGAGI. CDR3 bases: TGTGCCAGCAGACAGGGGGCCGGGGAGCTGTTTTTT. It translates to CASRQGAGELFF.

The chain joins TRBV30 to TRBJ2-7; the match to TRBD2 covers 8 bases. The ends lost 5 bases at V and 0 bases at J; junction bases unmatched: 3. CDR1 and CDR2 (germline): GTSNPN, SVGIG (reference sequence). The CDR3 totals 13 residues. The CDR3 DNA sequence: TGTGCCTGGGGCAGCGGGGGCTCCTACGAGCAGTACTTC. Its translation: CAWGSGGSYEQYF.

The chain carries TRBV7-9 and TRBJ2-7; the D gene is possibly TRBD1 (5 bases). The V end was cut by 3 bases, the J end by 0 bases, with 9 bases between. CDR1 and CDR2 from the germline V gene are SEHNR and FQNEAQ (reference sequence). The CDR3 is 14 residues long. The CDR3 DNA sequence: TGTGCCAGCAGCTTCTGGCAGGGCTCCTACGAGCAGTACTTC. Translated, it gives CASSFWQGSYEQYF. Full variable domain (rest looked up from reference TRBV7-9 and TRBJ2-7): DTGVSQNPRHKITKRGQNVTFRCDPISEHNRLYWYRQTLGQGPEFLTYFQNEAQLEKSRLLSDRFSAERPKGSFSTLEIQRTEQGDSAMYLCASSFWQGSYEQYFGPGTRLTVT.

The chain joins TRBV2 to TRBJ2-2; TRBD1 might be the D (5 bases). V lost 5 bases to trimming and J lost 2 bases, with 9 bases between them. Germline V gene data show CDR1 as SNHLY and CDR2 as FYNNEI. The CDR3 runs 14 residues. CDR3 DNA: TGTGCCAGCAGTAGACAGTCTAACACCGGGGAGCTGTTTTTT. It is translated as CASSRQSNTGELFF.

The chain combines TRBV7-2 with TRBJ2-2; 7 nucleotides agree with TRBD1. The germline CDR1 and CDR2 sequences are SGHTA and FQGNSA. V was clipped by 8 bases and J by 1 base; unmatched bases: 13. The CDR3 is made up of 17 amino acids. CDR3 nucleotides: TGTGCCAGCTATTCCTCGGACGACAGGGAGAACACCGGGGAGCTGTTTTTT. This encodes CASYSSDDRENTGELFF.